The text below deals with one T cell receptor beta chain. This clonotype came up a few times. The clone's antigen remains unknown. One base away there is no much larger clone; base qualities are not given. The germline V gene (reference sequence) specifies DFQATT as CDR1 and SNEGSKA as CDR2. Spanning cysteine to phenylalanine, the CDR3 consists of 13 amino acids. The CDR3 DNA has 39 bases and is translated from base 1. Library construction relied on PCR. Data came from an Illumina HiSeq 2500. TCR libraries were prepared with molecular barcoding, using unique molecular identifiers to normalize TCRbeta repertoire quantification. TCRdb reanalyzed the raw reads on its own, using fastp at Q25 for trimming and MiXCR for clone calling, and kept in-frame beta chains. Records with the same CDR3 protein are collapsed into one entry carrying the most frequent genes and DNA. Present in this sample are 600,000 to 700,000 distinct CDR3 sequences, around 12% of which were seen just once. The ten largest clones add up to 0.79% of the sample.

Reading the label with the study, this specimen's treatment or condition is: allogeneic hematopoietic cell transplantation with graft depleted of TCRalphabeta T cells and CD19 B cells. TCRalphabeta/CD19-depleted allogeneic hematopoietic cell grafts were given to the transplant recipients, all of whom were children. The data were taken from a study of T-cell reconstitution after alpha-beta-depleted transplantation in children (dated by TCRdb to the mid-2010s). The study in broad terms: Using TCR repertoire profiling, the study quantitatively followed how T-cell immune reconstitution unfolded in children after TCRalphabeta/CD19-depleted allogeneic hematopoietic cell transplantation.

Results the study describes overall, beyond this receptor: Over subsequent months, a decline in hyperexpanded clone frequencies was noted, and after one year, T-cell counts and TCRbeta diversity were mostly ascribed to newly produced T cells. In some patients, high TCRbeta diversity at day 60 was attributed to recipient T cells and intrathymic progenitors that had survived conditioning. Apparently early alphabetaT-cell count recovery about two months after transplant reportedly relied on only several hundred rapidly expanded clones derived from non-depleted graft cells.

This clonotype originated in a girl aged 2 to 10 with congenital amegakaryocytic thrombocytopenia, due to receive a stem cell transplant. The V gene is TRBV20-1 and the J gene is TRBJ2-2, with 7 junctional bases fitting TRBD2. Here the sequenced sample was PBMCs, taken before TCRalphabeta/CD19-depleted stem cell transplant. The DNA reads as follows: TGCAGGGCATACGCGGGAGCCACCGGGGAGCTGTTTTTT. It specifies CRAYAGATGELFF.